The next 32 T cell receptor beta chains were all read from a single sample in a study of blood T cell repertoires in COVID-19. The data were produced by immunoSEQ multiplex PCR, yet TCRdb's version contains in-frame clones alone and is incomplete. The sample shows more than 200,000 clones, approximately 80% of them seen only once. Sequenced: peripheral blood. Receptors were obtained from a man aged 55 to 69 with acute or convalescent COVID-19.

This chain joins TRBV28 and TRBJ2-7; a weak D match, TRBD1 (7 bases). Deletions cut 5 bases from V and 2 bases from J, with 13 bases between. Germline lookup yields CDR1 MDHEN and CDR2 SYDVKM. The CDR3 sequence is 14 residues long. CDR3 coding DNA: TGTGCCAGCAGTCCGCGGGACAGAGCCTACGAGCAGTACTTC. It is translated as CASSPRDRAYEQYF.

The V gene is TRBV3-1 (or the pseudogene TRBV3-2), the J gene TRBJ1-2, with 8 positions matching TRBD1. The CDR3 runs to 15 residues. J gave up 7 bases and V 0 bases, and 7 bases lay outside the gene matches. Per the germline V gene, CDR1 is LGHDT and CDR2 is YNNKEL (reference sequence). CDR3 in amino acids: CASSQDWGGQAGYTF. DNA of the CDR3: TGTGCCAGCAGCCAAGATTGGGGGGGACAGGCTGGCTACACCTTC.

The chain has TRBV21-1 and TRBJ2-5; no check of the table's D call, TRBD1, against the DNA was made. TRBV21-1 is a documented pseudogene. This CDR3 is built from 15 residues. Written as DNA, the CDR3 is TGTGCCAGCAGCAAAGTTAGGGGCCGCCAAGAGACCCAGTACTTC. This codes for CASSKVRGRQETQYF.

The chain joins TRBV28 to TRBJ1-4; D perhaps matches TRBD1 (5 bases). This CDR3 has 15 amino acids. The V gene lost 6 bases and the J gene lost 8 bases, with 19 bases spanning the gap. The germline CDR1 and CDR2 sequences are MDHEN and SYDVKM. The CDR3 loop is CASSHRQKWWEKLFF. The DNA for the CDR3 is TGTGCCAGCAGCCACAGACAGAAGTGGTGGGAAAAACTGTTTTTT.

V usage is TRBV2 and J usage is TRBJ1-2, with 7 bases fitting TRBD1. After removal of 6 bases from V and 4 bases from J, the junction contained 8 bases not matched to a gene. CDR1 is SNHLY, CDR2 FYNNEI, per germline. The CDR3 totals 14 residues. The CDR3 nucleotides read TGTGCCAGCAGGGATCCGGGACAGTCCTATGGCTACACCTTC. Translated: CASRDPGQSYGYTF.

The V call is TRBV18, the J call TRBJ2-2, with 8 bases lining up with TRBD1. Germline trimming cut 2 bases from V and 1 base from J; bases unmatched to any gene: 3. Germline CDR1 KGHSH, CDR2 LQKENI. This CDR3 has 16 residues. The CDR3 sequence is CASSPGQGMNTGELFF. The CDR3 DNA follows: TGTGCCAGCTCACCAGGACAGGGCATGAACACCGGGGAGCTGTTTTTT.

This clone was detected only a few times. The V call is TRBV19, the J call TRBJ1-2; 9 bases fit TRBD1. Germline lookup yields CDR1 LNHDA and CDR2 SQIVND (reference sequence). V dropped 5 bases and J dropped 8; count of bases not matched to a gene: 15. This CDR3 region has 16 residues. CDR3 sequence: CASSRPPGQGIEGYTF. The CDR3 DNA reads TGTGCCAGTAGTCGCCCACCGGGACAGGGTATTGAAGGCTACACCTTC. Variable domain in full (rest from reference TRBV19 and TRBJ1-2): DGGITQSPKYLFRKEGQNVTLSCEQNLNHDAMYWYRQDPGQGLRLIYYSQIVNDFQKGDIAEGYSVSREKKESFPLTVTSAQKNPTAFYLCASSRPPGQGIEGYTFGSGTRLTVV.

The chain has TRBV6-4 and TRBJ1-2; 8 bases line up with TRBD1. The ends lost 3 bases at V and 4 bases at J; junction bases unmatched: 4. Per germline, CDR1 MRHNA and CDR2 SNTAGT. This CDR3 has 14 residues. The CDR3 sequence is CASSEQGGSYGYTF. As DNA, the CDR3 is TGTGCCAGCAGTGAACAGGGGGGTAGCTATGGCTACACCTTC.

The rearrangement joins TRBV4-1 to TRBJ1-5; no definite D call. The CDR3 runs 14 residues. Trimming shortened V by 0 bases and J by 3 bases, and 6 bases separated the two germline ends. The germline gives CDR1 MGHRA, CDR2 YSYEKL. In DNA, the CDR3 is TGCGCCAGCAGCCAAGATTCCCACAATCAGCCCCAGCATTTT. The encoded protein is CASSQDSHNQPQHF.

The chain carries TRBV29-1 and TRBJ1-4; D is possibly TRBD1 (5 bases). V was pared by 0 bases and J by 8 bases, with 16 bases between. CDR1 and CDR2 (germline): SQVTM, ANQGSEA. The CDR3 runs 15 residues. In DNA form, the CDR3 reads TGCAGCGTTGAAGAGGTGCAGGGAGGGAGAGAAAAACTGTTTTTT. Residues: CSVEEVQGGREKLFF.

The chain has TRBV9 and TRBJ1-1, with 7 bases fitting TRBD1. In germline, CDR1 is SGDLS, CDR2 YYNGEE. The CDR3 is made up of 15 amino acids. J was trimmed by 2 bases and V by 4 bases; bases with no gene match: 8. DNA of the CDR3: TGTGCCAGCAGCAAGCCCGGGACAGTAAACACTGAAGCTTTCTTT. Its translation is CASSKPGTVNTEAFF.

J is TRBJ2-7 and V is TRBV10-3; TRBD2 aligns across 9 bases. The CDR3 runs to 14 residues. Germline CDR1 ENHRY, CDR2 SYGVKD. Trimming took 8 bases from V and 4 from J; bases not matched to a gene: 9. CDR3 DNA: TGTGCCATCTCCCTTGGCGGGGGGGCTTACGAGCAGTACTTC. Amino acid sequence: CAISLGGGAYEQYF.

This clone was counted a single time. V gene TRBV28 combines with J gene TRBJ2-5, with a possible D match to TRBD2 (6 bases). In germline, CDR1 is MDHEN, CDR2 SYDVKM. V lost 5 bases to trimming and J lost 5 bases, with 18 bases between them. The CDR3 spans 15 residues. The DNA of the CDR3 is TGTGCCAGCAGTCATACTAGCTTCCTAAGGGAGACCCAGTACTTC. This sequence encodes CASSHTSFLRETQYF. Full variable domain (missing parts from reference TRBV28 and TRBJ2-5): DVKVTQSSRYLVKRTGEKVFLECVQDMDHENMFWYRQDPGLGLRLIYFSYDVKMKEKGDIPEGYSVSREKKERFSLILESASTNQTSMYLCASSHTSFLRETQYFGPGTRLLVL.

This sequence joins TRBV27 and TRBJ2-1, with D perhaps TRBD1 (5 bases). Germline CDR1 and CDR2: MNHEY and SMNVEV (reference sequence). V lost 3 bases and J lost 0, with 12 bases in between. CDR3 length: 16 amino acids. The CDR3 nucleotides are TGTGCCAGCAGTTTGCAAGGGGCTAGCTCCTACAATGAGCAGTTCTTC. Protein product: CASSLQGASSYNEQFF.

This clone was seen repeatedly, ten times or more. V usage is TRBV10-1 and J usage is TRBJ2-5; 9 bases line up with TRBD2. The germline CDR1 and CDR2 sequences are WNHNN and SYGVQD (reference sequence). This CDR3 has 15 residues. After removal of 3 bases from V and 4 bases from J, the junction contained 6 bases not matched to a gene. The CDR3 protein is CASSDVASGAETQYF. Here the CDR3 DNA reads TGCGCCAGCAGTGATGTGGCTAGCGGGGCAGAGACCCAGTACTTC.

CDR3 DNA sequence: TGTGCCAGCAGTTTAGGCGAGCGGCTGTACTTC. It codes for CASSLGERLYF. The chain has TRBV12-3 or TRBV12-4 and TRBJ2-7; perhaps TRBD2 as D (5 bases). The germline V and J ends were trimmed by 1 base and 12 bases, with 10 bases remaining between them. This CDR3 has 11 residues.

This chain joins TRBV25-1 and TRBJ1-6, with D perhaps TRBD1 (5 bases). Germline V gene sequence: CDR1 MGHDK, CDR2 SYGVNS. The CDR3 covers 18 residues. The V end was cut by 2 bases, the J end by 5 bases, with 19 bases between. The CDR3 spells CASSETRVGRSDNSPLHF. CDR3 nucleotide sequence: TGTGCCAGCAGTGAAACCAGGGTAGGGAGGTCGGATAATTCACCCCTCCACTTT.

CDR3 loop: CASTYTGYNEQFF. In nucleotides, the CDR3 is TGTGCCAGCACCTACACGGGGTACAATGAGCAGTTCTTC. The chain employs TRBV2 and TRBJ2-1, with D tentatively TRBD2 (5 bases). This CDR3 comprises 13 residues. In germline, CDR1 is SNHLY, CDR2 FYNNEI. V shed 7 bases and J shed 4 bases, with 11 bases lying between them.

The chain links TRBV6-2 or TRBV6-3 to TRBJ1-3; D is perhaps TRBD1 (5 bases). This CDR3 is built from 16 residues. The V gene's germline CDR1 is MNHEY and CDR2 SVGEGT. Trimming shortened V by 6 bases and J by 0 bases, and 15 bases separated the two germline ends. CDR3 DNA: TGTGCCAGCAGCTCCCTGGAGGGGTTCTCTGGAAACACCATATATTTT. Amino acid sequence: CASSSLEGFSGNTIYF.

The gene calls are TRBV19 and TRBJ1-1; D unresolved. V was clipped by 6 bases and J by 0 bases, with 8 bases between them. The CDR3 totals 13 residues. Germline-derived CDR1 and CDR2 are LNHDA and SQIVND (reference sequence). CDR3 DNA sequence: TGTGCCAGTAGCAGTTCCATGAACACTGAAGCTTTCTTT. Protein: CASSSSMNTEAFF.

This clone was recorded only once. V is TRBV30 and J is TRBJ1-1, with 9 bases aligning to TRBD1. Germline V gene lookup returns CDR1 GTSNPN and CDR2 SVGIG (reference sequence). V lost 4 bases, J lost 5 bases, and 8 bases stayed unmatched. The CDR3 is 14 amino acids. The CDR3 DNA reads TGTGCCTGGAACACAGGGGGCGCATGGACTGAAGCTTTCTTT. Translation gives CAWNTGGAWTEAFF.

Turning to this clone: One end of the junction fails to match germline, which may point to a read error. The rearrangement joins TRBV9 to TRBJ1-5, with unresolved D. Germline loops: CDR1 SGDLS, CDR2 YYNGEE. The CDR3 covers 13 residues. The CDR3 loop reads CASSVALNRPQHF. CDR3 sequence (DNA): TGTGCCAGCAGCGTAGCCTTAAATCGGCCCCAGCATTTT.

J is TRBJ2-7 and V is TRBV28; a weak D match, TRBD2 (5 bases). Trimming pared 2 bases from V and 2 bases from J, leaving 10 bases between. Germline V gene sequence: CDR1 MDHEN, CDR2 SYDVKM. This CDR3 region has 14 residues. CDR3 nucleotides: TGTGCCAGCAGTTTAGACCCAGCGGCCTACGAGCAGTACTTC. It codes for CASSLDPAAYEQYF.

The table lists this clone with a few counts. Here the CDR3 reads CASSGILNTEAFF. CDR3 in DNA: TGTGCCAGTTCCGGGATTTTGAACACTGAAGCTTTCTTT. This chain uses TRBV9 with TRBJ1-1; D is undetermined. The CDR3 extends over 13 amino acids. Germline assignment: CDR1 SGDLS and CDR2 YYNGEE. V lost 8 bases and J lost 0, with 11 bases in between.

This chain connects TRBV29-1 to TRBJ2-7, with 7 bases aligning to TRBD1. CDR1 is SQVTM, CDR2 ANQGSEA, per germline. The CDR3 sequence is 14 residues long. The trim removed 0 bases at V and 1 base at J, leaving 3 bases unmatched. CDR3 residues: CSVEEAGGSYEQYF. CDR3 DNA sequence: TGCAGCGTTGAAGAGGCAGGGGGTTCCTACGAGCAGTACTTC.

V usage is TRBV29-1 and J usage is TRBJ2-1; possibly TRBD2 for D (6 bases). With 7 bases removed from V and 5 bases from J, the gap between germline ends came to 12 bases. This CDR3 region has 12 residues. The germline gives CDR1 SQVTM, CDR2 ANQGSEA. The CDR3 DNA reads TGCAGCGCTGCCCGCGGGGACAATGAGCAGTTCTTC. This codes for CSAARGDNEQFF.

This clone was counted a few times. The chain recombines TRBV20-1 with TRBJ2-7; a possible D gene is TRBD1 (6 bases). CDR1 DFQATT and CDR2 SNEGSKA come from the germline V gene (reference sequence). The CDR3 is made up of 15 amino acids. The V end was cut by 3 bases, the J end by 2 bases, with 17 bases between. The CDR3 coding sequence is TGCAGTGCTAGTGGTGCCGGCAGGGGAACCTACGAGCAGTACTTC. Protein sequence: CSASGAGRGTYEQYF.

This clone was picked up one time. The rearrangement links TRBV28 to TRBJ2-1, with 10 bases that match TRBD2. CDR1 is MDHEN and CDR2 is SYDVKM in the germline V gene. This CDR3 has 16 amino acids. The J segment lost 4 bases and the V segment lost 3 bases, leaving 6 bases of the junction unmatched. CDR3 DNA: TGTGCCAGCAGTTTTAGGACTAGCGGACCTTACAATGAGCAGTTCTTC. This encodes CASSFRTSGPYNEQFF.

V is TRBV19 and J is TRBJ2-7; 9 bases are shared with TRBD1. In germline, CDR1 is LNHDA, CDR2 SQIVND (reference sequence). V was pared by 7 bases and J by 4 bases, with 5 bases of the junction left unmatched. This CDR3 spans 13 amino acids. The CDR3 DNA reads as TGTGCCAGTACTGGGACAGGGTCTTACGAGCAGTACTTC. Amino acid sequence: CASTGTGSYEQYF.

This chain connects TRBV19 to TRBJ1-5, with TRBD1 as a possible D gene (6 bases). Germline values: CDR1 LNHDA, CDR2 SQIVND (reference sequence). Trimming took 8 bases from V and 4 from J, leaving 15 bases between them. The CDR3 runs to 14 residues. The CDR3 DNA is TGTGCCAGTGAGTCGGCACAGGGAAATCAGCCCCAGCATTTT. Protein product: CASESAQGNQPQHF.

This rearrangement joins TRBV18 to TRBJ1-2, with 7 positions matching TRBD1. There are 13 residues in the CDR3. The V gene's germline CDR1 is KGHSH and CDR2 LQKENI. V was pared by 3 bases and J by 4 bases, with 2 bases of the junction left unmatched. The CDR3, as DNA: TGTGCCAGCTCACCGTGGGACAGCTATGGCTACACCTTC. It encodes CASSPWDSYGYTF.

The CDR3 bases are TGTGCCAGCAGCCTCCGGACTAGCGGAGATCAAGAGACCCAGTACTTC. Amino acids: CASSLRTSGDQETQYF. The V call is TRBV9, the J call TRBJ2-5; 10 positions match TRBD2. The CDR3 contains 16 residues. The V gene end was trimmed by 4 bases and the J gene end by 2 bases; junction bases not matched to a gene: 8. Germline CDR1 reads SGDLS; CDR2 reads YYNGEE.